Sequencing of this T cell receptor (beta chain) was carried out in a study of T cells after yellow fever vaccination. Study-level results: It was the secondary response that reached its peak faster, day 5 versus 15, but it was weaker.

After removal of 6 bases from V and 3 bases from J, the junction contained 8 bases not matched to a gene. The CDR3 contains 13 residues. In germline, CDR1 is DFQATT, CDR2 SNEGSKA (reference sequence). MiXCR was run by TCRdb on the 5' RACE reads, yielding one entry per CDR3 protein. The sample has about 260,000 distinct CDR3 sequences, 5.2% seen once. A few counts support this clonotype. Its cognate antigen is unknown. The specimen comprised CD4+ T cells sorted from PBMCs, sampled on the day of the yellow fever booster vaccination. The chain links TRBV20-1 to TRBJ2-7, with 7 bases identical to TRBD1. The sequence was obtained from a man in his late teens or twenties who received the YFV17D yellow fever vaccine. Written as DNA, the CDR3 is TGCAGTGCAGAACCAGGGGGAAGCTACGAGCAGTACGTC. Its translation: CSAEPGGSYEQYV.